This T cell receptor (beta chain) derives from a study of cytomegalovirus exposure and HLA in healthy donors. Study-wide results and limits: Prediction of most subjects' HLA-A and HLA-B alleles by TCR beta sequences was reportedly accurate. There were around 160 TCR beta chains listed as cytomegalovirus-associated.

In regard to this clone: Its antigen is unidentified.

PCR amplification relied on 60 Vbeta primers (plus 13 Jbeta primers). Only in-frame clones appear in the TCRdb table, and some are missing; sequencing was by immunoSEQ multiplex PCR. This sample carries some 130,000 clones, roughly four fifths of them seen once, and the ten largest clones take approximately 7%. The receptor's source is a male donor in good health and CMV-seronegative. The sequencing input was PBMCs.

The CDR3 is CASSGASTGSEGYTF. Here the CDR3 DNA reads TGTGCCAGCAGTGGAGCTTCGACAGGGTCCGAGGGCTACACCTTC. The gene calls are TRBV6-1 and TRBJ1-2; TRBD1 aligns across 7 bases. After removal of 4 bases from V and 8 bases from J, the junction contained 13 bases not matched to a gene. The germline gives CDR1 MNHNS, CDR2 SASEGT. The CDR3 totals 15 residues.